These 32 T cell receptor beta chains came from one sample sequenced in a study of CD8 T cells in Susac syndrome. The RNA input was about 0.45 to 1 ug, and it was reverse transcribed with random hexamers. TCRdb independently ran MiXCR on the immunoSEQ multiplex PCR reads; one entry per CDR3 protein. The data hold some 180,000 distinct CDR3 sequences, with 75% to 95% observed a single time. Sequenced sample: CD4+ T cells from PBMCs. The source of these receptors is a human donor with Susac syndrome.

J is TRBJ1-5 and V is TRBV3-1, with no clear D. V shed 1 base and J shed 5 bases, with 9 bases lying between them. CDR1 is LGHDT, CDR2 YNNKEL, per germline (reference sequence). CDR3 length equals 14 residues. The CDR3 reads CASSQANSYQPQHF. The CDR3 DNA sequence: TGTGCCAGCAGCCAAGCTAACAGCTATCAGCCCCAGCATTTT.

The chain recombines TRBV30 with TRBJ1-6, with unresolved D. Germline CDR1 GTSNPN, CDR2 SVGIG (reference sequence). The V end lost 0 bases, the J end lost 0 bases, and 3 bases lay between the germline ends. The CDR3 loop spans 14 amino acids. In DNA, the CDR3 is TGTGCCTGGAGTGTGAGCTCCTATAATTCACCCCTCCACTTT. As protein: CAWSVSSYNSPLHF.

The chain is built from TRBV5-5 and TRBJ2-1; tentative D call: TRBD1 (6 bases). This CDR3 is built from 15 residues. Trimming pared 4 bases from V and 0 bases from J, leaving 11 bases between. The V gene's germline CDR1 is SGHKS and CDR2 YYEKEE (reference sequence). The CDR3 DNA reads TGTGCCAGCAGCCGACAGGTCAGCTCCTACAATGAGCAGTTCTTC. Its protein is CASSRQVSSYNEQFF.

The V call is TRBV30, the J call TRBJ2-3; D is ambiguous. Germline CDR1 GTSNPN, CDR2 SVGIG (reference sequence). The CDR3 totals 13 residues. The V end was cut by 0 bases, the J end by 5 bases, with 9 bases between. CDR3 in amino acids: CAWSVGSVDTQYF. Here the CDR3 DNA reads TGTGCCTGGAGTGTCGGGTCCGTAGATACGCAGTATTTT.

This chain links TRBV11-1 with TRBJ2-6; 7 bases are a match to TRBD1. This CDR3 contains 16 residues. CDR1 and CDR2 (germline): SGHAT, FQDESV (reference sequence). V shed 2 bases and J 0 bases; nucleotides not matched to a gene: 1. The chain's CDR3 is CASSLHRGSGANVLTF. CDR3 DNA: TGTGCCAGCAGCTTACACAGGGGCTCTGGGGCCAACGTCCTGACTTTC.

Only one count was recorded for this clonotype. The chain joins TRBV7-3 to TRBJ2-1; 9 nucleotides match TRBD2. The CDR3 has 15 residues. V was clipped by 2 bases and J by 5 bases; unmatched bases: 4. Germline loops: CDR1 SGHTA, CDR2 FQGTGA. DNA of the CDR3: TGTGCCAGCAGCTTAGCCCTAGCGGGACACAATGAGCAGTTCTTC. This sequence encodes CASSLALAGHNEQFF.

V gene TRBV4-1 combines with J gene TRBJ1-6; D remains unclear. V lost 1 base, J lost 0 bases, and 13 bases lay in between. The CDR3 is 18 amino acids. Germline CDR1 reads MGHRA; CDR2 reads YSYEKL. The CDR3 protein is CASSQVGSRSSYNSPLHF. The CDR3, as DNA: TGCGCCAGCAGCCAAGTTGGGTCACGTAGCTCCTATAATTCACCCCTCCACTTT.

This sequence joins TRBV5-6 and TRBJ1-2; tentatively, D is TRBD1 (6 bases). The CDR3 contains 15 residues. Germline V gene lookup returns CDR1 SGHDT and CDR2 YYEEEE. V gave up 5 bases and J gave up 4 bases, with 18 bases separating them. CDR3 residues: CASSIGGDRRYGYTF. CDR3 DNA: TGTGCCAGCAGTATAGGGGGTGACCGCCGCTATGGCTACACCTTC.

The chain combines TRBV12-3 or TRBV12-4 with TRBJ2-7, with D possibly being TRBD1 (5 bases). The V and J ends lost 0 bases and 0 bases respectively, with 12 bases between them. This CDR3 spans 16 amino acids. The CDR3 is CASSLALGVGSYEQYF. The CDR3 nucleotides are TGTGCCAGCAGTTTAGCTTTAGGGGTAGGCTCCTACGAGCAGTACTTC.

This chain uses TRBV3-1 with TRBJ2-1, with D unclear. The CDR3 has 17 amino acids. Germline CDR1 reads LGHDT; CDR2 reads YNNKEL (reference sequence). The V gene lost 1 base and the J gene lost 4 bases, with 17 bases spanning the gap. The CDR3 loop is CASSQAPQTYSYNEQFF. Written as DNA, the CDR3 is TGTGCCAGCAGCCAAGCTCCCCAGACCTACTCTTACAATGAGCAGTTCTTC.

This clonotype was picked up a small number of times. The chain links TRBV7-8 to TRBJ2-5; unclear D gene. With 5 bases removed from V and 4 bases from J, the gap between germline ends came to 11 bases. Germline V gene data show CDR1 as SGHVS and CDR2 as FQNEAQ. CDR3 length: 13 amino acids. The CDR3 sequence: CASSLAVSETQYF. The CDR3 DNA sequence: TGTGCCAGCAGCCTCGCGGTGTCAGAGACCCAGTACTTC.

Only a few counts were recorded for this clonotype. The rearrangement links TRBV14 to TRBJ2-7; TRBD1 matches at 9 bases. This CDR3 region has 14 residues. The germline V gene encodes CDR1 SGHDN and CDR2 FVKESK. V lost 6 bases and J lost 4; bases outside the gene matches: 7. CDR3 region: CASSPTTGGYEQYF. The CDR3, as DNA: TGTGCCAGCAGTCCAACGACAGGGGGGTACGAGCAGTACTTC.

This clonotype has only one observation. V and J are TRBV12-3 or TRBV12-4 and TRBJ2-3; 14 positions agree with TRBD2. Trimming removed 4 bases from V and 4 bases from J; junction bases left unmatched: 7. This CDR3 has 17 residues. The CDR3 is CASSSSTSGRDPDTQYF. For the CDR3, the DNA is TGTGCCAGCAGTTCGTCGACTAGCGGGAGGGATCCAGATACGCAGTATTTT.

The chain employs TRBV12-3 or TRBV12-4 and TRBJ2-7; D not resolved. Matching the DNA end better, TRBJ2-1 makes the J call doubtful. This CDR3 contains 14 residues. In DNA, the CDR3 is TGTGCCAGCAGTTTATGGGAACTCACTTGGGAGCAGTTCTTC. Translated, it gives CASSLWELTWEQFF.

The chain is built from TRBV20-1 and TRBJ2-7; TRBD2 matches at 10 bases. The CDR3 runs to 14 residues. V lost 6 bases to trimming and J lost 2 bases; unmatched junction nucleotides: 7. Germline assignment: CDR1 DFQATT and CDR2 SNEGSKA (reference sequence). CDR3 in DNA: TGCAGTGCGACCCAACTAGCGGGGACCTACGAGCAGTACTTC. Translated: CSATQLAGTYEQYF.

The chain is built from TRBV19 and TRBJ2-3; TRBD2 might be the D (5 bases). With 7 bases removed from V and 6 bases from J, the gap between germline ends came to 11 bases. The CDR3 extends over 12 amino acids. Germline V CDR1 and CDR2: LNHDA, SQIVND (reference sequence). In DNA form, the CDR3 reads TGTGCCAGTACTCGGGGATCTGATACGCAGTATTTT. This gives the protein CASTRGSDTQYF.

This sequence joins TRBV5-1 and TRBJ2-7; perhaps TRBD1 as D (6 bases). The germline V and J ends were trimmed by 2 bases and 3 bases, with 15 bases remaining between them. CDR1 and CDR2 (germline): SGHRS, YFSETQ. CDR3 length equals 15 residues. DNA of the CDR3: TGCGCCAGCAGCTTCTATCCGGGACATTACTACGAGCAGTACTTC. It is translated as CASSFYPGHYYEQYF.

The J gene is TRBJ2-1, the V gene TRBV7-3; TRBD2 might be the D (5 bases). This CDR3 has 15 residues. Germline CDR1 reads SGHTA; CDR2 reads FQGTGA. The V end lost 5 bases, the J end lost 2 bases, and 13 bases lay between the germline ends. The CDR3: CASSPSGSAYNEQFF. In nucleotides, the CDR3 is TGTGCCAGCAGCCCCAGTGGGAGTGCCTACAATGAGCAGTTCTTC.

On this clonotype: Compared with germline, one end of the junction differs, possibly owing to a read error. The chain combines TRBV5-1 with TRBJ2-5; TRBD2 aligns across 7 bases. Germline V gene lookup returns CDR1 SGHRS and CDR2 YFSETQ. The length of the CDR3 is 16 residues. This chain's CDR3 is CPSSPMGGGLRETQYF. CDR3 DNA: TGCCCCAGCAGCCCAATGGGGGGAGGGCTTCGAGAGACCCAGTACTTC.

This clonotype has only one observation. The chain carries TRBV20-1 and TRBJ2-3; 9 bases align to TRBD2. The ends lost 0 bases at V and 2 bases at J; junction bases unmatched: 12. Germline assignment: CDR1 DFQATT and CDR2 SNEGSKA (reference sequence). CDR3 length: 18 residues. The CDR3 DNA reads TGCAGTGCTAGAGATCTTCGGTCGGTAGCGGGGGACACAGATACGCAGTATTTT. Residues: CSARDLRSVAGDTDTQYF.

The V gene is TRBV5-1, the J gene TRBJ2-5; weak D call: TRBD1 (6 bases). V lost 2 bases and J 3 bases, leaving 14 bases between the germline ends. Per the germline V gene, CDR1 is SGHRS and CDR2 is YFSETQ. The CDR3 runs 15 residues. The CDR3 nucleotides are TGCGCCAGCAGCTTAGGACAGTCGGGCGAAGAGACCCAGTACTTC. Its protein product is CASSLGQSGEETQYF. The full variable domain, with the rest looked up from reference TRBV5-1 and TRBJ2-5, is KAGVTQTPRYLIKTRGQQVTLSCSPISGHRSVSWYQQTPGQGLQFLFEYFSETQRNKGNFPGRFSGRQFSNSRSEMNVSTLELGDSALYLCASSLGQSGEETQYFGPGTRLLVL.

This chain's CDR3 is CASSEQDNQPQHF. The CDR3, as DNA: TGTGCCAGCAGTGAACAGGACAATCAGCCCCAGCATTTT. The gene calls are TRBV2 and TRBJ1-5, with unresolved D. There are 13 residues in the CDR3. V was cut by 2 bases and J by 3 bases, with 5 bases left in between. CDR1 and CDR2 (germline): SNHLY, FYNNEI.

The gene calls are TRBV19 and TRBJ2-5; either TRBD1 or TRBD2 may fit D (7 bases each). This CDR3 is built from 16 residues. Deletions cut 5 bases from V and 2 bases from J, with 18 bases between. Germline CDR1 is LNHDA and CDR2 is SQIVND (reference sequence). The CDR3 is CASSVRGGGVQETQYF. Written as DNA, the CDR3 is TGTGCCAGTAGTGTCAGGGGGGGCGGAGTACAAGAGACCCAGTACTTC.

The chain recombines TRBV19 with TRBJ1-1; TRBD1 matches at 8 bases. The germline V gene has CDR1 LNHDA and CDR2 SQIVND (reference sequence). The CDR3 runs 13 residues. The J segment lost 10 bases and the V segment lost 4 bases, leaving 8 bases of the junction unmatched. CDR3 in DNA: TGTGCCAGTAGTAGACCGGACAGGGTAGGAGCTTTCTTT. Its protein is CASSRPDRVGAFF.

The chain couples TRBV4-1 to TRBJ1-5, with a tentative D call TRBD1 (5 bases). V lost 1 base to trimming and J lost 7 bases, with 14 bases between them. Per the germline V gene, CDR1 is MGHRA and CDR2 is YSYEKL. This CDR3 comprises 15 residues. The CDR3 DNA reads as TGCGCCAGCAGCCAAGTAGAGGGAGGGGCCCAGCCCCAGCATTTT. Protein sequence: CASSQVEGGAQPQHF.

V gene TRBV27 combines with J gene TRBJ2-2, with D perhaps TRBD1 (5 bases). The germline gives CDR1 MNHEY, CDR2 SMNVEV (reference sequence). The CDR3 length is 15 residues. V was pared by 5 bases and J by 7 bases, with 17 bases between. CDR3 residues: CASSPPRRANGELFF. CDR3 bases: TGTGCCAGCAGTCCACCTCGCAGGGCGAACGGGGAGCTGTTTTTT.

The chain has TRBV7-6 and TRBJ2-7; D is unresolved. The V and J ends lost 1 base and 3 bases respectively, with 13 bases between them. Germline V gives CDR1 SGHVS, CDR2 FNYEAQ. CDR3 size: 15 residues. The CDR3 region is CASSLGPALRYEQYF. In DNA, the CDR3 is TGTGCCAGCAGCTTAGGGCCGGCCCTCCGCTACGAGCAGTACTTC.

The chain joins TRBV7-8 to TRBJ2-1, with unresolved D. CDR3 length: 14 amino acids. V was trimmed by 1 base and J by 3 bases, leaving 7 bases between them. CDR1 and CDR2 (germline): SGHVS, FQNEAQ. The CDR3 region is CASSLDANYNEQFF. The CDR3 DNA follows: TGTGCCAGCAGCTTAGATGCTAACTACAATGAGCAGTTCTTC. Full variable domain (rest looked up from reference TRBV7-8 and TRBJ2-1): GAGVSQSPRYKVAKRGQDVALRCDPISGHVSLFWYQQALGQGPEFLTYFQNEAQLDKSGLPSDRFFAERPEGSVSTLKIQRTQQEDSAVYLCASSLDANYNEQFFGPGTRLTVL.

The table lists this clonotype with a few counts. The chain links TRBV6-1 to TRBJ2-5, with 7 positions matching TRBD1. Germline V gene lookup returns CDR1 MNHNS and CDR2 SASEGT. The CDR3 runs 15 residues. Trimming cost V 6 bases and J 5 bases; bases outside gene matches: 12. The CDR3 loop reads CASRRDSVERETQYF. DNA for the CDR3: TGTGCCAGCAGAAGGGACAGCGTAGAGAGGGAGACCCAGTACTTC.

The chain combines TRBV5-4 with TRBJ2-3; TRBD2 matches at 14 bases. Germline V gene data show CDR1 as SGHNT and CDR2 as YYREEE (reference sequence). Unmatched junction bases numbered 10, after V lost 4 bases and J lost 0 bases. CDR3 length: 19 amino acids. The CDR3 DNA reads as TGTGCCAGCAGCGTGAAAGGGACTAGCGGGAGAGCAAGCACAGATACGCAGTATTTT. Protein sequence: CASSVKGTSGRASTDTQYF.

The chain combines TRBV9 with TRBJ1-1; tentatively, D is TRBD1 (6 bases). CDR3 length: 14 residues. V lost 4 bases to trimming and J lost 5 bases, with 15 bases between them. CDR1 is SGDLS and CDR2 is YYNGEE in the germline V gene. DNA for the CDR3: TGTGCCAGCAGCCCCTCAGGGGTTTGGACTGAAGCTTTCTTT. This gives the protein CASSPSGVWTEAFF.

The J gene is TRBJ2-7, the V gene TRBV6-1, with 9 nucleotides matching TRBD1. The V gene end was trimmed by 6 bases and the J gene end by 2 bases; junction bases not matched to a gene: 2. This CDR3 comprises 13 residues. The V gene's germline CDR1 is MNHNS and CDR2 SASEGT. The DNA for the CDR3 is TGTGCCAGCAGAGACAGGGGGGCCTACGAGCAGTACTTC. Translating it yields CASRDRGAYEQYF.